This T cell receptor (beta chain) was observed in a study of identical twins. The study, taken as a whole, reports: A lower insertion count was a feature of abundant cord blood beta clonotypes, with no such feature in memory repertoires. Twin pairs had excess sharing that was weaker in beta out-of-frame sequences.

Template switching (which added a universal primer site) was used, and cDNA carried unique molecular identifiers. TCRdb used MiXCR to reprocess the 5' RACE reads, holding one entry per CDR3 protein. Of hundreds of thousands of distinct CDR3 sequences in the sample, 8.6% are singletons; the top ten hold approximately 0.89%. Germline values: CDR1 LGHNA, CDR2 YSLEER. The CDR3 totals 13 residues. V gave up 4 bases and J gave up 4 bases, with 9 bases separating them. As concerns this clonotype: Its antigen is unknown.

The sample also formed part of further work on yellow fever vaccine responses in identical twins. As that study records: Reports say the vaccine T cell response in twins looked partly convergent and partly personalized.

Sequencing used PBMCs. The sequence derives from a young woman in good health. J is TRBJ2-3 and V is TRBV4-3; D unresolved. As DNA, the CDR3 is TGCGCCAGCAGCCCTGGATTCGCAGATACGCAGTATTTT. This sequence encodes CASSPGFADTQYF.